The rows below give T cell receptor beta chains drawn from one sample of a study of blood T cell repertoires in COVID-19. Only in-frame clones appear in the TCRdb table, and some are missing; sequencing was by immunoSEQ multiplex PCR. The table includes 490,000 or so clones, around nine tenths detected once. Sequenced sample: PBMCs or T cells enriched from blood (not recorded which). The source is a woman in her thirties or forties who had recovered from COVID-19. CDR3s include the opening cysteine and the closing phenylalanine or tryptophan. D genes are given only for firm matches. Clone size is stated in some rows and not others, as once, few, many or a class when expanded.

v_call	d_call	clone_size	cdr3_length	j_call	cdr3_aa	cdr3_nt
TRBV19	TRBD2	-	17	TRBJ2-1	CASSIDLTSGIYNEQFF	TGTGCCAGTAGTATCGATTTGACTAGCGGGATCTACAATGAGCAGTTCTTC
TRBV27	-	few	17	TRBJ2-3	CASSLSSWEVRTDTQYF	TGTGCCAGCAGTTTATCATCGTGGGAGGTACGCACAGATACGCAGTATTTT
TRBV7-2	-	-	11	TRBJ2-5	CASSSRETQYF	TGTGCCAGCAGCTCCCGGGAGACCCAGTACTTC
TRBV7-9	-	once	15	TRBJ1-1	CASSLDEGDNTEAFF	TGTGCCAGCAGCTTAGACGAGGGTGACAACACTGAAGCTTTCTTT
TRBV29-1	TRBD2	once	16	TRBJ2-2	CSVSVAGGPYTGELFF	TGCAGCGTTTCCGTAGCGGGAGGGCCGTACACCGGGGAGCTGTTTTTT
TRBV11-2	TRBD2	-	16	TRBJ2-7	CASSFGTSGRVGEQYF	TGTGCCAGCAGCTTTGGGACTAGCGGGAGAGTCGGCGAGCAGTACTTC
TRBV19	TRBD2	-	15	TRBJ2-7	CASSPVAGASYEQYF	TGTGCCAGTAGCCCGGTGGCGGGAGCATCCTACGAGCAGTACTTC
TRBV10-1	-	-	13	TRBJ1-1	CASSDPGNTEAFF	TGCGCCAGCAGTGACCCCGGGAACACTGAAGCTTTCTTT
TRBV6-5	TRBD1	-	14	TRBJ1-2	CASRPRGPNYGYTF	TGTGCCAGCAGACCGAGGGGGCCTAACTATGGCTACACCTTC
TRBV19	TRBD2	few	15	TRBJ2-7	CASSIYLAGKDEQYF	TGTGCCAGTAGTATCTATCTAGCGGGGAAAGACGAGCAGTACTTC
TRBV18	-	-	16	TRBJ2-7	CASSPPRLAPFYEQYF	TGTGCCAGCTCACCCCCGCGGCTAGCGCCATTCTACGAGCAGTACTTC
TRBV5-1	TRBD1	-	17	TRBJ2-3	CASSLRTTGTGVDMQYF	TGCGCCAGCAGCTTGCGAACCACCGGGACAGGGGTGGATATGCAGTATTTT
TRBV2	TRBD1	few	13	TRBJ1-6	CASMGQVNSPLHF	TGTGCCAGCATGGGACAGGTGAATTCACCCCTCCACTTT
TRBV6-2/TRBV6-3	-	-	12	TRBJ2-7	CASSQNLYEQYF	TGTGCCAGCAGTCAGAACCTCTACGAGCAGTACTTC
TRBV18	TRBD1	-	14	TRBJ1-5	CASSPGDRYQPQHF	TGTGCCAGCTCACCGGGGGACAGATATCAGCCCCAGCATTTT
TRBV7-2	TRBD1	-	15	TRBJ2-3	CASSDRDRGLDTQYF	TGTGCCAGCAGCGACCGGGACAGAGGGCTGGATACGCAGTATTTT
TRBV7-9	TRBD2	-	14	TRBJ2-7	CASRGRGGSHEQYF	TGTGCCAGCAGGGGTAGAGGCGGGAGCCACGAGCAGTACTTC
TRBV29-1	-	-	15	TRBJ2-5	CSVEPQVYTLETQYF	TGCAGCGTTGAACCCCAGGTCTACACCTTAGAGACCCAGTACTTC
TRBV28	-	-	15	TRBJ2-7	CASSQPRTATYEQYF	TGTGCCAGCAGCCAACCACGGACTGCGACCTACGAGCAGTACTTC
TRBV12-5	-	-	18	TRBJ2-1	CASGLGRAEKQGANEQFF	TGTGCTAGTGGTTTGGGAAGGGCGGAAAAACAGGGCGCGAATGAGCAGTTCTTC
TRBV19	-	-	14	TRBJ1-5	CASSIWTDNQPQHF	TGTGCCAGTAGTATTTGGACAGACAATCAGCCCCAGCATTTT
TRBV30	-	-	13	TRBJ2-7	CASLRENSYEQYF	TGTGCCTCCCTAAGGGAGAACTCCTACGAGCAGTACTTC
TRBV25-1	TRBD2	-	16	TRBJ2-3	CASSGGLAGSTDTQYF	TGTGCCAGCAGTGGTGGACTAGCGGGAAGCACAGATACGCAGTATTTT
TRBV6-2/TRBV6-3	TRBD1	-	18	TRBJ1-2	CASRPHSQGQGTDYGYTF	TGTGCCAGCAGACCTCACTCCCAGGGACAGGGGACGGACTATGGCTACACCTTC
TRBV2	-	-	14	TRBJ1-2	CARRRAPFNYGYTF	TGTGCCAGGCGGCGAGCTCCTTTTAACTATGGCTACACCTTC
TRBV25-1	-	once	14	TRBJ2-7	CASSSGAGPYEQYF	TGTGCCAGCAGTTCAGGGGCAGGTCCCTACGAGCAGTACTTC
TRBV30	TRBD2	-	18	TRBJ2-1	CAWSGLAGGLGSYNEQFF	TGTGCCTGGAGTGGGCTAGCGGGAGGTTTGGGCTCCTACAATGAGCAGTTCTTC
TRBV5-1	TRBD1	-	14	TRBJ2-3	CASSQDRVADTQYF	TGCGCCAGCTCCCAGGACAGGGTTGCAGATACGCAGTATTTT
TRBV12-3/TRBV12-4	-	-	13	TRBJ1-2	CASSPKVVYGYTF	TGTGCCAGCAGTCCTAAAGTGGTCTATGGCTACACCTTC
TRBV27	TRBD1	-	16	TRBJ1-6	CASSRFPGQGNSPLHF	TGTGCCAGCAGTCGTTTTCCGGGACAGGGAAATTCACCCCTCCACTTT
TRBV3-1/TRBV3-2	-	-	11	TRBJ2-5	CASSLLGSQYF	TGTGCCAGCAGCCTATTGGGGAGCCAGTACTTC
TRBV4-3	TRBD1	-	15	TRBJ1-2	CASSRNRGVNYGYTF	TGCGCCAGCAGCCGGAACAGGGGGGTTAACTATGGCTACACCTTC
TRBV20-1	-	-	17	TRBJ2-3	CSASDFSTGALTDTQYF	TGCAGTGCTAGTGACTTCTCTACGGGAGCACTCACAGATACGCAGTATTTT
TRBV18	-	-	16	TRBJ2-4	CASSPVRSGAKNIQYF	TGTGCCAGCTCACCCGTGAGAAGCGGAGCCAAAAACATTCAGTACTTC
TRBV9	TRBD1	-	16	TRBJ2-1	CASSVSRDRRNNEQFF	TGTGCCAGCAGCGTCTCCCGGGACAGGCGAAACAATGAGCAGTTCTTC
TRBV5-1	-	-	14	TRBJ2-1	CASSLDREYNEQFF	TGCGCCAGCAGCTTGGACAGGGAATACAATGAGCAGTTCTTC
TRBV5-1	TRBD2	-	13	TRBJ2-5	CASKGTSQETQYF	TGCGCCAGCAAGGGGACTAGCCAAGAGACCCAGTACTTC
TRBV25-1	TRBD1	once	14	TRBJ1-1	CASSRTGMNTEAFF	TGTGCCAGCAGTAGGACAGGGATGAACACTGAAGCTTTCTTT
TRBV5-1	TRBD1	-	17	TRBJ1-1	CASSPVGDSGRYTEAFF	TGCGCCAGCAGCCCGGTTGGGGACAGTGGGCGGTACACTGAAGCTTTCTTT
TRBV12-3/TRBV12-4	-	-	13	TRBJ1-2	CASSLSQDYGYTF	TGTGCCAGCAGTTTATCGCAGGACTATGGCTACACCTTC
TRBV7-9	-	-	13	TRBJ2-5	CASSLAGAETQYF	TGTGCCAGCAGCTTAGCAGGGGCGGAGACCCAGTACTTC
TRBV24-1	-	-	15	TRBJ1-1	CATSDRGVGYTEAFF	TGTGCCACCAGTGACCGGGGGGTGGGGTACACTGAAGCTTTCTTT
TRBV24-1	TRBD2	-	16	TRBJ2-2	CATSDLREANTGELFF	TGTGCCACCAGTGATTTGCGGGAGGCGAACACCGGGGAGCTGTTTTTT
TRBV4-1	-	few	15	TRBJ2-2	CASSQAPGETGELFF	TGCGCCAGCAGCCAAGCTCCGGGAGAAACCGGGGAGCTGTTTTTT
TRBV7-6	TRBD1	-	15	TRBJ1-1	CASSQRQGRNTEAFF	TGTGCCAGCAGCCAACGACAGGGGAGGAACACTGAAGCTTTCTTT
TRBV7-2	-	-	14	TRBJ1-1	CASSFSGVNTEAFF	TGTGCCAGCAGCTTTTCAGGGGTGAACACTGAAGCTTTCTTT
TRBV15	-	-	17	TRBJ2-1	CATSRSERPRSGNEQFF	TGTGCCACCAGCAGATCGGAGCGGCCCCGCTCCGGCAATGAGCAGTTCTTC
TRBV15	TRBD2	-	18	TRBJ2-3	CATSSGLAGGYYTDTQYF	TGTGCCACCAGCTCAGGACTAGCGGGAGGGTATTACACAGATACGCAGTATTTT
TRBV5-4	TRBD2	-	17	TRBJ2-6	CASSPGEGHSGANVLTF	TGTGCCAGCAGCCCCGGGGAGGGCCATTCTGGGGCCAACGTCCTGACTTTC
TRBV29-1	-	-	15	TRBJ1-2	CSVEDRGRVNYGYTF	TGCAGCGTTGAAGATAGAGGCAGGGTTAACTATGGCTACACCTTC
TRBV6-5	TRBD1	-	15	TRBJ2-5	CASSYLGQGTETQYF	TGTGCCAGCAGTTACTTGGGACAGGGGACCGAGACCCAGTACTTC
TRBV10-2	-	-	13	TRBJ1-2	CASSELPEHGYTF	TGCGCCAGCAGTGAGCTTCCCGAGCATGGCTACACCTTC
TRBV2	TRBD2	-	14	TRBJ2-3	CASKLAGNADTQYF	TGTGCCAGCAAACTAGCGGGGAACGCAGATACGCAGTATTTT
TRBV11-3	-	once	14	TRBJ2-2	CASSLAANTGELFF	TGTGCCAGCAGCTTAGCGGCGAACACCGGGGAGCTGTTTTTT
TRBV12-3/TRBV12-4	-	-	13	TRBJ1-2	CASSSRAVGGYTF	TGTGCCAGCAGTTCTCGCGCGGTGGGTGGCTACACCTTC
TRBV25-1	-	-	17	TRBJ2-1	CASSGLGPPSKYNEQFF	TGTGCCAGCAGTGGCCTAGGCCCTCCCTCGAAGTACAATGAGCAGTTCTTC
TRBV20-1	-	-	13	TRBJ1-2	CSASRLGSYGYTF	TGCAGTGCTAGTCGTTTGGGGAGCTATGGCTACACCTTC
TRBV5-6	-	few	14	TRBJ1-3	CASSLLTGWDTIYF	TGTGCCAGCAGCTTGCTGACAGGCTGGGACACCATATATTTT
TRBV18	TRBD1	-	19	TRBJ1-1	CASSLLGGQGAAGRTEAFF	TGTGCCAGCTCACTTCTAGGGGGACAGGGGGCTGCCGGGCGGACTGAAGCTTTCTTT
TRBV10-3	-	-	16	TRBJ1-1	CAISEWDITPNTEAFF	TGTGCCATCAGTGAATGGGACATAACCCCGAACACTGAAGCTTTCTTT